This TCR beta chain originates from a study of blood T cells in healthy people across ages. Study summary: About one barcoded beta molecule per two T cells was captured by template switching. Study observations and caveats: It was held that the diversity estimates obtained from one million T cells were underestimates.

The germline V gene encodes CDR1 DFQATT and CDR2 SNEGSKA (reference sequence). This CDR3 is 13 amino acids long. The V end was cut by 1 base, the J end by 3 bases, with 6 bases between. This clonotype was detected a few times. The antigen remains undetermined. A sample-barcoded 5' primer and a J-beta primer mix were used in a second PCR of roughly 7 to 11 cycles. MiXCR was run by TCRdb on the 5' RACE reads, yielding one entry per CDR3 protein. The sample records over 1,500,000 distinct CDR3 sequences, 49% being singletons. Drawing of peripheral blood yielded 7.5 to 10 milliliters from each donor. Input material: blood. This receptor was identified in a woman in her 40s in good health. The V call is TRBV20-1, the J call TRBJ1-4; D not resolved. For the CDR3, the DNA is TGCAGTGCTAGAGGGCCCGCTAATGAAAAACTGTTTTTT. Encoded protein: CSARGPANEKLFF.